This T cell receptor (beta chain) was recovered during a study of vaccination effects on CD4 cells after COVID-19. Sequencing used immunoSEQ multiplex PCR; TCRdb keeps in-frame clones, though not all of them. The sample gives fewer than 75,000 clones, around 84% of which show up once; 4.3% is in the top ten. With around ten days of culture completed, CD4+ T cells were isolated. Vaccine administered to participants consisted of two doses of either BNT162b2 or mRNA-1273. Nucleocapsid antibody tests were negative, and the vaccine recipients had no prior SARS-CoV-2 infection. Concerning this clone: Its specificity is not known.

Germline V gene data show CDR1 as KGHSH and CDR2 as LQKENI. The CDR3 runs 15 residues. V was trimmed by 0 bases and J by 4 bases, leaving 13 bases between them. The receptor comes from a human donor who received a COVID-19 vaccine. The material was CD4+ T cells from PBMCs cultured without peptide, obtained after COVID-19 vaccination. The chain joins TRBV18 to TRBJ2-7, with a tentative D call TRBD2 (6 bases). CDR3 bases: TGTGCCAGCTCACCACCGTACGGCGGAGGGTACGAGCAGTACTTC. Translation: CASSPPYGGGYEQYF.